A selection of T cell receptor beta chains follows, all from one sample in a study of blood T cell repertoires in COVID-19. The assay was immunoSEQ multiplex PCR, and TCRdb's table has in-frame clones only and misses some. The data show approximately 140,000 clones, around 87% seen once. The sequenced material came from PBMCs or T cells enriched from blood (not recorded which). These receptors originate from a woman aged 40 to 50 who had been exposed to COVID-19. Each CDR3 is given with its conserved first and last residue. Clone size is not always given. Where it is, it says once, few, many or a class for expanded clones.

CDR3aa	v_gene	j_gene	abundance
CASSPTVSGNTIYF	TRBV19	TRBJ1-3	-
CASSPFGRAFLNEKLFF	TRBV7-2	TRBJ1-4	-
CASSRGQGAYGYTF	TRBV18	TRBJ1-2	-
CSASLMRSGFYNEQFF	TRBV20-1	TRBJ2-1	once
CASSILPPRDSKSYTF	TRBV19	TRBJ1-2	-
CASGLSFGYEQYF	TRBV12-5	TRBJ2-7	-
CASSPFASVGEQFF	TRBV3-1/TRBV3-2	TRBJ2-1	once
CASSQARAGDRVGYTF	TRBV4-1	TRBJ1-2	-
CASSRNPGQGRDWPQETQYF	TRBV28	TRBJ2-5	-
CASSLEGQGNQPQHF	TRBV6-6	TRBJ1-5	-
CASSLGSTSQETQYF	TRBV7-2	TRBJ2-5	-
CASSLGSHYGYTF	TRBV12-3/TRBV12-4	TRBJ1-2	-
CASSLERAPETQYF	TRBV5-4	TRBJ2-5	-
CASSLGTQWGYTF	TRBV5-1	TRBJ1-2	-
CASSYRDRGTEAFF	TRBV6-6	TRBJ1-1	-
CASSPTTGTGNTIYF	TRBV7-9	TRBJ1-3	-
CASSQESRAPDTQYF	TRBV4-1	TRBJ2-3	-
CASSLGDSRTQYF	TRBV11-2	TRBJ2-5	once
CASSYTPGGWTEAFF	TRBV6-2/TRBV6-3	TRBJ1-1	many
CASSQSGGQETQYF	TRBV4-1	TRBJ2-5	-
CATNAPSGGNQPQHF	TRBV28	TRBJ1-5	-
CASSQGTGDGYTF	TRBV4-1	TRBJ1-2	-
CASSFKAAYGYTF	TRBV12-3/TRBV12-4	TRBJ1-2	-
CASSDRGLTEAFF	TRBV6-1	TRBJ1-1	-
CASSLKPDEKLFF	TRBV5-1	TRBJ1-4	-
CASKDSYTGELFF	TRBV25-1	TRBJ2-2	-
CASSFDRESSGYTF	TRBV28	TRBJ1-2	few
CASSRTSGGHTDTQYF	TRBV5-6	TRBJ2-3	-
CASSGRQETQYF	TRBV2	TRBJ2-5	-
CASTDRYEQYF	TRBV6-5	TRBJ2-7	-
CASRSLGRLTEAFF	TRBV25-1	TRBJ1-1	-
CAISEGTGGANF	TRBV10-3	TRBJ2-7	-
CASSLLAGGSYEQYF	TRBV5-6	TRBJ2-7	few
CASSQVNRGRTEAFF	TRBV4-1	TRBJ1-1	-
CASSLTGQGGETQYF	TRBV7-6	TRBJ2-5	-
CASSPLPGSEEKLFF	TRBV28	TRBJ1-4	-
CASSQDGLIGYF	TRBV14	TRBJ1-3	-
CSASHDTRNEQYF	TRBV20-1	TRBJ2-7	-
CASSQDRGHYGYTF	TRBV7-2	TRBJ1-2	few
CASSHGSSYEQYF	TRBV11-2	TRBJ2-7	-
CASSLNRGQGEQFF	TRBV7-3	TRBJ2-1	-
CASSSGRDTGELFF	TRBV6-2/TRBV6-3	TRBJ2-2	few
CASSLDLPTYEQYF	TRBV11-2	TRBJ2-7	-